This is a list of T cell receptor beta chains from one sample in a study of T-cell reconstitution after alpha-beta-depleted transplantation in children. TCRdb re-analysed the PCR reads in MiXCR, keeping a single row per CDR3 protein. The data show about 460,000 distinct CDR3 sequences, with 10% seen just once and 2% to 2.5% held by the top ten. The sample consisted of PBMCs, taken before TCRalphabeta/CD19-depleted stem cell transplant. All receptors derive from a child aged 2 to 15 with inherited bone marrow failure, due to receive a stem cell transplant. Both conserved end residues are part of each CDR3. The order of the fields is D gene, clone size, V gene, CDR3 length, J gene, CDR3 DNA, CDR3 protein. The D gene is left open where the match is weak. Clone size appears in some rows only: once, few, many, or a class for an expanded clone.

d_gene: NA; abundance: many; v_gene: TRBV4-3; len: 16; j_gene: TRBJ1-4; CDR3nt: TGCGCCAGCAGCCAATCTGGCGGCGACCCGGGTGAAAAACTGTTTTTT; CDR3aa: CASSQSGGDPGEKLFF
d_gene: NA; abundance: many; v_gene: TRBV12-3/TRBV12-4; len: 14; j_gene: TRBJ2-7; CDR3nt: TGTGCCAGCAGTTTAGCACAGGCTTGGTACGAGCAGTACTTC; CDR3aa: CASSLAQAWYEQYF
d_gene: NA; abundance: many; v_gene: TRBV10-2; len: 15; j_gene: TRBJ2-1; CDR3nt: TGCGCCAGCAGTCCCCAGACGCCCGGGTTGGTGGAGCAGTTCTTC; CDR3aa: CASSPQTPGLVEQFF
d_gene: NA; abundance: many; v_gene: TRBV20-1; len: 13; j_gene: TRBJ2-5; CDR3nt: TGCAGTGCTAGCTTTGGCTCCGAAGAGACCCAGTACTTC; CDR3aa: CSASFGSEETQYF
d_gene: NA; abundance: NA; v_gene: TRBV12-3/TRBV12-4; len: 15; j_gene: TRBJ1-1; CDR3nt: TGTGCCAGCACCGACATAGGTCGACAGTTTGGTGAAGCTTTCTTT; CDR3aa: CASTDIGRQFGEAFF
d_gene: NA; abundance: NA; v_gene: TRBV5-1; len: 15; j_gene: TRBJ2-1; CDR3nt: TGCGCCAGCAGCTTAGGAGAGGCCTCCTACAATGAGCAGTTCTTC; CDR3aa: CASSLGEASYNEQFF
d_gene: NA; abundance: many; v_gene: TRBV6-1; len: 14; j_gene: TRBJ1-1; CDR3nt: TGTGCCAGCAGTCTAGAGGACAGCTACACTGAAGCTTTCTTT; CDR3aa: CASSLEDSYTEAFF
d_gene: NA; abundance: few; v_gene: TRBV19; len: 14; j_gene: TRBJ1-1; CDR3nt: TGTGCCAGTAGTATAGTCATTCAGAATACTGAAGCTTTCTTT; CDR3aa: CASSIVIQNTEAFF
d_gene: TRBD2; abundance: many; v_gene: TRBV4-3; len: 17; j_gene: TRBJ2-7; CDR3nt: TGCGCCAGCAGCCAAGACCGGGGGAGGGCGAATTCGTACGAGCAGTACTTC; CDR3aa: CASSQDRGRANSYEQYF
d_gene: NA; abundance: few; v_gene: TRBV24-1; len: 14; j_gene: TRBJ2-3; CDR3nt: TGTGCCACCAGTGACGCGGCAAGCACAGATACGCAGTATTTT; CDR3aa: CATSDAASTDTQYF
d_gene: TRBD1; abundance: many; v_gene: TRBV20-1; len: 15; j_gene: TRBJ1-5; CDR3nt: TGCAGTGCTAGAGAGTCAGGGGGCTTGGGTCAGCCCCAGCATTTT; CDR3aa: CSARESGGLGQPQHF
d_gene: TRBD2; abundance: medium-sized; v_gene: TRBV12-3/TRBV12-4; len: 16; j_gene: TRBJ2-1; CDR3nt: TGTGCCAGCAGTTCGTCGCTAGCGGGAGGAACCAATGAGCAGTTCTTC; CDR3aa: CASSSSLAGGTNEQFF
d_gene: TRBD2; abundance: few; v_gene: TRBV13; len: 16; j_gene: TRBJ2-1; CDR3nt: TGTGCCAGCAGCTTCCTAGCGGGTATCTCCTACAATGAGCAGTTCTTC; CDR3aa: CASSFLAGISYNEQFF
d_gene: NA; abundance: NA; v_gene: TRBV16; len: 15; j_gene: TRBJ2-1; CDR3nt: TGTGCCAGCAGCCAAATAGTGGTCTCCTACAATGAGCAGTTCTTC; CDR3aa: CASSQIVVSYNEQFF
d_gene: TRBD1; abundance: many; v_gene: TRBV5-1; len: 17; j_gene: TRBJ2-6; CDR3nt: TGCGCCAGCAGCTTGGACAGGGGGCGCGGTGGGGCCAACGTCCTGACTTTC; CDR3aa: CASSLDRGRGGANVLTF
d_gene: TRBD1; abundance: many; v_gene: TRBV19; len: 15; j_gene: TRBJ2-7; CDR3nt: TGTGCCAGTAGTACGCCGGGACAGGGATCCTACGAGCAGTACTTC; CDR3aa: CASSTPGQGSYEQYF
d_gene: NA; abundance: many; v_gene: TRBV12-3/TRBV12-4; len: 14; j_gene: TRBJ2-7; CDR3nt: TGTGCCAGCAGTTTCTGGGGGTCAGGGAACGAGCAGTACTTC; CDR3aa: CASSFWGSGNEQYF
d_gene: NA; abundance: many; v_gene: TRBV4-3; len: 19; j_gene: TRBJ2-6; CDR3nt: TGCGCCAGCAGCCAAGACGACGGGGTTTTAGTTTCTGGGGCCAACGTCCTGACTTTC; CDR3aa: CASSQDDGVLVSGANVLTF
d_gene: NA; abundance: many; v_gene: TRBV30; len: 13; j_gene: TRBJ2-1; CDR3nt: TGTGCCTGGACGGTAGCGGACTACAATGAGCAGTTCTTC; CDR3aa: CAWTVADYNEQFF
d_gene: TRBD2; abundance: many; v_gene: TRBV7-2; len: 15; j_gene: TRBJ2-7; CDR3nt: TGTGCCAGCAGCCCACTAGCGGGAGACCCCTACGAGCAGTACTTC; CDR3aa: CASSPLAGDPYEQYF
d_gene: TRBD1; abundance: many; v_gene: TRBV7-2; len: 14; j_gene: TRBJ1-5; CDR3nt: TGTGCCAGCAGCCCAGGGGGCTTCGGTCAGCCCCAGCATTTT; CDR3aa: CASSPGGFGQPQHF
d_gene: TRBD1; abundance: few; v_gene: TRBV25-1; len: 17; j_gene: TRBJ2-7; CDR3nt: TGTGCCAGCAGTGCTAAACCCGGGACAGGGGACTCCTACGAGCAGTACTTC; CDR3aa: CASSAKPGTGDSYEQYF
d_gene: NA; abundance: many; v_gene: TRBV9; len: 14; j_gene: TRBJ2-5; CDR3nt: TGTGCCAGCAGCGTAGAAGGCTGGGGGGAGACCCAGTACTTC; CDR3aa: CASSVEGWGETQYF
d_gene: NA; abundance: NA; v_gene: TRBV6-1; len: 16; j_gene: TRBJ1-2; CDR3nt: TGTGCCAGCAGTCCCCGGTACGGAGGCAGCGTCTATGGCTACACCTTC; CDR3aa: CASSPRYGGSVYGYTF
d_gene: TRBD2; abundance: NA; v_gene: TRBV4-1; len: 18; j_gene: TRBJ2-7; CDR3nt: TGCGCCAGCAGCCGACGGACTAGCGGGAGGGCCGGATCCTACGAGCAGTACTTC; CDR3aa: CASSRRTSGRAGSYEQYF
d_gene: TRBD1; abundance: many; v_gene: TRBV7-9; len: 16; j_gene: TRBJ2-1; CDR3nt: TGTGCCAGCAGCTTAGCATGGACAGGGGTGAACAATGAGCAGTTCTTC; CDR3aa: CASSLAWTGVNNEQFF
d_gene: NA; abundance: few; v_gene: TRBV29-1; len: 10; j_gene: TRBJ1-1; CDR3nt: TGCAGCGTGCTGAACACTGAAGCTTTCTTT; CDR3aa: CSVLNTEAFF
d_gene: NA; abundance: many; v_gene: TRBV5-1; len: 15; j_gene: TRBJ1-5; CDR3nt: TGCGCCAGCAGCTTGGAGGGCAGGGCGGCTCAGCCCCAGCATTTT; CDR3aa: CASSLEGRAAQPQHF
d_gene: TRBD1; abundance: many; v_gene: TRBV10-3; len: 13; j_gene: TRBJ1-1; CDR3nt: TGTGCCACCCGGTATAGGGGGCATACTGAAGCTTTCTTT; CDR3aa: CATRYRGHTEAFF
d_gene: NA; abundance: many; v_gene: TRBV20-1; len: 15; j_gene: TRBJ2-3; CDR3nt: TGCAGTGCTAGAGCCTGGTGGGGGGTTACAGATACGCAGTATTTT; CDR3aa: CSARAWWGVTDTQYF
d_gene: NA; abundance: NA; v_gene: TRBV7-2; len: 13; j_gene: TRBJ1-1; CDR3nt: TGTGCCAGCAGCGTTTCCCGGGACAATGAAGCTTTCTTT; CDR3aa: CASSVSRDNEAFF
d_gene: NA; abundance: many; v_gene: TRBV29-1; len: 13; j_gene: TRBJ2-5; CDR3nt: TGCAGCGGTGGGAAAGGGGGTGGAGAGACCCAGTACTTC; CDR3aa: CSGGKGGGETQYF
d_gene: TRBD2; abundance: NA; v_gene: TRBV5-1; len: 16; j_gene: TRBJ2-3; CDR3nt: TGCGCCAGCAGCTTGGGTACTAGCGGCTACACAGATACGCAGTATTTT; CDR3aa: CASSLGTSGYTDTQYF
d_gene: TRBD2; abundance: many; v_gene: TRBV3-1; len: 21; j_gene: TRBJ2-2; CDR3nt: TGTGCCAGCAGCCAAGAAGGCTATTATCCAGCGGGAGGCGCGAACACCGGGGAGCTGTTTTTT; CDR3aa: CASSQEGYYPAGGANTGELFF
d_gene: TRBD1; abundance: many; v_gene: TRBV4-3; len: 20; j_gene: TRBJ2-1; CDR3nt: TGCGCCAGCAGCCAAGATCGAGGGACAGGGGGCCGGGCGGAGGACAATGAGCAGTTCTTC; CDR3aa: CASSQDRGTGGRAEDNEQFF
d_gene: TRBD2; abundance: many; v_gene: TRBV7-2; len: 18; j_gene: TRBJ2-2; CDR3nt: TGTGCCAGCAGCTTATCGCGACTAGCGGGCCCGAACACCGGGGAGCTGTTTTTT; CDR3aa: CASSLSRLAGPNTGELFF
d_gene: TRBD1; abundance: many; v_gene: TRBV29-1; len: 14; j_gene: TRBJ1-4; CDR3nt: TGCAGCGTTGGTCGAGACAGGGGGCCTGAAAAACTGTTTTTT; CDR3aa: CSVGRDRGPEKLFF
d_gene: NA; abundance: many; v_gene: TRBV3-1; len: 14; j_gene: TRBJ2-7; CDR3nt: TGTGCCAGCAGCCAAGATTTCAGCTCCTACGAGCAGTACTTC; CDR3aa: CASSQDFSSYEQYF
d_gene: TRBD2; abundance: many; v_gene: TRBV27; len: 16; j_gene: TRBJ2-5; CDR3nt: TGTGCCAGCACCCCTACTGGCGGACTAGCGGCTGAGACCCAGTACTTC; CDR3aa: CASTPTGGLAAETQYF
d_gene: NA; abundance: NA; v_gene: TRBV5-1; len: 16; j_gene: TRBJ2-3; CDR3nt: TGCGCCAGCAGCTTGGGGCGGGCGCCTAGCACAGATACGCAGTATTTT; CDR3aa: CASSLGRAPSTDTQYF
d_gene: NA; abundance: many; v_gene: TRBV29-1; len: 13; j_gene: TRBJ1-5; CDR3nt: TGCAGCGTCCGTACACTGGGCAATCAGCCCCAGCATTTT; CDR3aa: CSVRTLGNQPQHF
d_gene: NA; abundance: many; v_gene: TRBV29-1; len: 11; j_gene: TRBJ2-7; CDR3nt: TGCAGCGCCTCCATCTCGTACGAGCAGTACTTC; CDR3aa: CSASISYEQYF
d_gene: NA; abundance: many; v_gene: TRBV20-1; len: 13; j_gene: TRBJ1-1; CDR3nt: TGCAGTGCTAGAGATCTCCTGAACACTGAAGCTTTCTTT; CDR3aa: CSARDLLNTEAFF
d_gene: NA; abundance: many; v_gene: TRBV29-1; len: 12; j_gene: TRBJ2-3; CDR3nt: TGCAGCGTATACGGGGTTGGGGATACGCAGTATTTT; CDR3aa: CSVYGVGDTQYF
d_gene: TRBD1; abundance: few; v_gene: TRBV2; len: 13; j_gene: TRBJ2-7; CDR3nt: TGTGCCAGCAGTAGACAGGGAACGGGCGAGCAGTACTTC; CDR3aa: CASSRQGTGEQYF
d_gene: TRBD1; abundance: many; v_gene: TRBV20-1; len: 15; j_gene: TRBJ2-7; CDR3nt: TGCAGTGCTGGGCACGGAGGGACAGGGGCTTCCGAGCAGTACTTC; CDR3aa: CSAGHGGTGASEQYF
d_gene: NA; abundance: many; v_gene: TRBV7-8; len: 17; j_gene: TRBJ2-2; CDR3nt: TGTGCCAGCAGCTTACCCAGAATACCGCCTAGGACCGGGGAGCTGTTTTTT; CDR3aa: CASSLPRIPPRTGELFF
d_gene: NA; abundance: many; v_gene: TRBV6-5; len: 11; j_gene: TRBJ2-2; CDR3nt: TGTGCCAGCAGTTACGGCGGGGAGCTGTTTTTT; CDR3aa: CASSYGGELFF
d_gene: TRBD2; abundance: few; v_gene: TRBV6-1; len: 18; j_gene: TRBJ2-2; CDR3nt: TGTGCCAGCAGTGAAAATAGTGAGCGGGGCCTGAACACCGGGGAGCTGTTTTTT; CDR3aa: CASSENSERGLNTGELFF
d_gene: NA; abundance: many; v_gene: TRBV5-1; len: 16; j_gene: TRBJ2-1; CDR3nt: TGCGCCAGCAGCTTGGAAGGACAGATTTTCTACAATGAGCAGTTCTTC; CDR3aa: CASSLEGQIFYNEQFF
d_gene: NA; abundance: NA; v_gene: TRBV11-3; len: 12; j_gene: TRBJ2-3; CDR3nt: TGTGCCAGCGGCTTAGGGCCAGATACGCAGTATTTT; CDR3aa: CASGLGPDTQYF
d_gene: NA; abundance: many; v_gene: TRBV5-1; len: 15; j_gene: TRBJ2-5; CDR3nt: TGCGCCAGCAGCTTGGAGGGCCCTGTCCAAGAGACCCAGTACTTC; CDR3aa: CASSLEGPVQETQYF
d_gene: TRBD2; abundance: many; v_gene: TRBV4-1; len: 20; j_gene: TRBJ2-1; CDR3nt: TGCGCCAGCAGCCCCCGCGCAGGGGAACTAGCGGGAAACTCCTACAATGAGCAGTTCTTC; CDR3aa: CASSPRAGELAGNSYNEQFF
d_gene: NA; abundance: many; v_gene: TRBV20-1; len: 18; j_gene: TRBJ1-5; CDR3nt: TGCAGTGCTAGAGATCCCCTGGGTTCAGGGCCAAGCAATCAGCCCCAGCATTTT; CDR3aa: CSARDPLGSGPSNQPQHF
d_gene: NA; abundance: many; v_gene: TRBV27; len: 14; j_gene: TRBJ1-5; CDR3nt: TGTGCCAGCAGCCGCAGGGGTATGAATCAGCCCCAGCATTTT; CDR3aa: CASSRRGMNQPQHF
d_gene: TRBD2; abundance: NA; v_gene: TRBV28; len: 18; j_gene: TRBJ2-1; CDR3nt: TGTGCCAGCAGTTACGCCAGGGTGGCTAGCGGGAGGGAGCGCGAGCAGTTCTTC; CDR3aa: CASSYARVASGREREQFF
d_gene: NA; abundance: many; v_gene: TRBV7-9; len: 14; j_gene: TRBJ2-1; CDR3nt: TGTGCCAGCAGCTTACCTAGCAGGAGGGATGAGCAGTTCTTC; CDR3aa: CASSLPSRRDEQFF